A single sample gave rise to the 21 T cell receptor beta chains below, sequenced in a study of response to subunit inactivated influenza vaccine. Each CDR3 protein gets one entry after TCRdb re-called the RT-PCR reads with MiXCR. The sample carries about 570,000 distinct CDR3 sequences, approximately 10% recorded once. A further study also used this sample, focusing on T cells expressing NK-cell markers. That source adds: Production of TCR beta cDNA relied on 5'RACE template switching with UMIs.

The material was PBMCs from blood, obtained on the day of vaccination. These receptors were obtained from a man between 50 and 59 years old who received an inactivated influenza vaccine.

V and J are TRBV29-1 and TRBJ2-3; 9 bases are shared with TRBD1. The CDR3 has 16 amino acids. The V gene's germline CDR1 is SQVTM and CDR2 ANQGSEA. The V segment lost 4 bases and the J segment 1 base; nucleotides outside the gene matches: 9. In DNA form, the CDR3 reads TGCAGCGTTGCCCCCCCCCGGGACAGGGGCACAGATACGCAGTATTTT. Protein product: CSVAPPRDRGTDTQYF.

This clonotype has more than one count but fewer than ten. CDR3 DNA: TGTGCCAGCGGAAGAAGCGGGGGGGCCGGGAATGAGCAGTTCTTC. It yields the protein CASGRSGGAGNEQFF. The J gene is TRBJ2-1, the V gene TRBV7-9; 10 positions match TRBD2. CDR1 and CDR2 (germline): SEHNR, FQNEAQ (reference sequence). The CDR3 is made up of 15 amino acids. The ends lost 8 bases at V and 7 bases at J; junction bases unmatched: 11. Full variable domain (remainder filled in from reference TRBV7-9 and TRBJ2-1): DTGVSQNPRHKITKRGQNVTFRCDPISEHNRLYWYRQTLGQGPEFLTYFQNEAQLEKSRLLSDRFSAERPKGSFSTLEIQRTEQGDSAMYLCASGRSGGAGNEQFFGPGTRLTVL.

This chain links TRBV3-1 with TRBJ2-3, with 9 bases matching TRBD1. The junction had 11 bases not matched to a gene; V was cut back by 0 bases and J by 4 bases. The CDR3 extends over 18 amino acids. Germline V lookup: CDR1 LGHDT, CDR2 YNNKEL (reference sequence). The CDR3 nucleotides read TGTGCCAGCAGCCAAGACCCGGGGACAGGGATAGGAGCAGATACGCAGTATTTT. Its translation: CASSQDPGTGIGADTQYF.

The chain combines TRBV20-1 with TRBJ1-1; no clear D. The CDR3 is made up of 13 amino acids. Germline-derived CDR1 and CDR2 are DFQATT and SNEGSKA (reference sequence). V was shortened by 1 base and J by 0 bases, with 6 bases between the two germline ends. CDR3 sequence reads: CSARGTVNTEAFF. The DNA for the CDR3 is TGCAGTGCTAGAGGGACGGTGAACACTGAAGCTTTCTTT.

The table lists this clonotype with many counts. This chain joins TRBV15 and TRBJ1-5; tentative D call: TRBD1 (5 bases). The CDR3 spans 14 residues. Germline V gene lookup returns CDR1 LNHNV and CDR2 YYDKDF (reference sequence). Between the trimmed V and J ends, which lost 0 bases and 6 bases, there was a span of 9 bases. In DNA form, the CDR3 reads TGTGCCACCAGCAGAGACAGGGTGGGTCAGCCCCAGCATTTT. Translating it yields CATSRDRVGQPQHF.

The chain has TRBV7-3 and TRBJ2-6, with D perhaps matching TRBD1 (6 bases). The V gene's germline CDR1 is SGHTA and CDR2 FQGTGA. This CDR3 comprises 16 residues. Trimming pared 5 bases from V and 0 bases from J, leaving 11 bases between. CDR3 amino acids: CASSPQGHSGANVLTF. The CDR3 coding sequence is TGTGCCAGCAGCCCCCAGGGACACTCTGGGGCCAACGTCCTGACTTTC.

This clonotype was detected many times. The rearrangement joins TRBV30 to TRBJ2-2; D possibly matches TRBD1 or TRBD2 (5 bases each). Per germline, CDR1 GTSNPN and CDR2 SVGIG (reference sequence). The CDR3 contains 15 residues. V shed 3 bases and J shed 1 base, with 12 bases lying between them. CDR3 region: CAWSRDGLNTGELFF. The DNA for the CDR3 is TGTGCCTGGAGCAGGGACGGCTTGAACACCGGGGAGCTGTTTTTT. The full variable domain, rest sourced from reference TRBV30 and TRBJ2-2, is SQTIHQWPATLVQPVGSPLSLECTVEGTSNPNLYWYRQAAGRGLQLLFYSVGIGQISSEVPQNLSASRPQDRQFILSSKKLLLSDSGFYLCAWSRDGLNTGELFFGEGSRLTVL.

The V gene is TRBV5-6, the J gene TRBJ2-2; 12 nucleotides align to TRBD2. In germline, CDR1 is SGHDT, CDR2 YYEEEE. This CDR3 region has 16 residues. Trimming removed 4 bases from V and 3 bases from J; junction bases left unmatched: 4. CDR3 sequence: CASSATSGRHTGELFF. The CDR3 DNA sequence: TGTGCCAGCAGCGCCACTAGCGGGAGGCACACCGGGGAGCTGTTTTTT.

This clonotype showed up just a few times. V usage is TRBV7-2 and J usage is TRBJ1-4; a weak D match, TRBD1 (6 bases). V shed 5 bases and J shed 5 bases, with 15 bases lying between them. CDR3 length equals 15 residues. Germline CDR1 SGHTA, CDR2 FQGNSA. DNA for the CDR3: TGTGCCAGCAGCCCCAGGGGTGGGGCGAATGAAAAACTGTTTTTT. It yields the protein CASSPRGGANEKLFF.

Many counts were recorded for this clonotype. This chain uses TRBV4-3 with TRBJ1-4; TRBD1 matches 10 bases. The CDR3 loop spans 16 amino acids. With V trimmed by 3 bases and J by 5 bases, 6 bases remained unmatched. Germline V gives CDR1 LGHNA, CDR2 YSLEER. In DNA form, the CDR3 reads TGCGCCAGCAGCCAGCTCCCGGGACAGGGGAATGAAAAACTGTTTTTT. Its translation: CASSQLPGQGNEKLFF.

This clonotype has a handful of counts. CDR3 residues: CASSLTREQNIQYF. CDR3 in DNA: TGTGCCAGCAGCCTGACCCGGGAGCAAAACATTCAGTACTTC. The chain joins TRBV7-9 to TRBJ2-4, with a weak D call TRBD2 (6 bases). The V end was cut by 5 bases, the J end by 5 bases, with 13 bases between. In germline, CDR1 is SEHNR, CDR2 FQNEAQ (reference sequence). The CDR3 sequence is 14 residues long.

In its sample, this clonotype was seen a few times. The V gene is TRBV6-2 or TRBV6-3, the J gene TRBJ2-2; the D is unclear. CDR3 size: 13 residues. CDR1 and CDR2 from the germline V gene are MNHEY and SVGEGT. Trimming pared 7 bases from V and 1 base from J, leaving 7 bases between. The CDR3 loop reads CASIAQNTGELFF. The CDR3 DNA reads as TGTGCCAGCATTGCACAGAACACCGGGGAGCTGTTTTTT.

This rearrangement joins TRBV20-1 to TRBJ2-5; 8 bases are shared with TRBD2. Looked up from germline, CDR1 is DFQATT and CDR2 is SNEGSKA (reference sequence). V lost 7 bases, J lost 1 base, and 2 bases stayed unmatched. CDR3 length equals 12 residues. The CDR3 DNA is TGCAGTGTAGCGGGGATCCAAGAGACCCAGTACTTC. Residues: CSVAGIQETQYF.

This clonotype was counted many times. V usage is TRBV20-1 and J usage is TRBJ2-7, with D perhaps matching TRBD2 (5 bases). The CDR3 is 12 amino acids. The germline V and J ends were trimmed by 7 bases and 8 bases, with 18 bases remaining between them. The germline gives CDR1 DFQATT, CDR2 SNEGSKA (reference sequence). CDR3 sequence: CSVLELVGKQYF. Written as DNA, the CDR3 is TGCAGTGTATTGGAGCTCGTCGGGAAGCAGTACTTC.

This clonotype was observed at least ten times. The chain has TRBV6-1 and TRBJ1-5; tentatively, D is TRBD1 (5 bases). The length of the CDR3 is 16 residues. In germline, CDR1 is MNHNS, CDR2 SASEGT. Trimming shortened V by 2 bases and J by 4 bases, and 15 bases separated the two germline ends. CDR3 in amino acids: CASSENFRWGNQPQHF. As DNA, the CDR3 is TGTGCCAGCAGTGAAAATTTTCGCTGGGGGAATCAGCCCCAGCATTTT.

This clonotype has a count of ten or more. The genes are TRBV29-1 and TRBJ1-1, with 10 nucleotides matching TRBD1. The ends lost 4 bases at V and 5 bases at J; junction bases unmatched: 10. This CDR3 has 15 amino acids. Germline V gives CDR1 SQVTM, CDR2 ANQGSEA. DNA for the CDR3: TGCAGCGTTGGGAAGACAGGGGGCAGTAGAACTGAAGCTTTCTTT. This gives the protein CSVGKTGGSRTEAFF. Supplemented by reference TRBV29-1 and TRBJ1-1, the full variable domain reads SAVISQKPSRDICQRGTSLTIQCQVDSQVTMMFWYRQQPGQSLTLIATANQGSEATYESGFVIDKFPISRPNLTFSTLTVSNMSPEDSSIYLCSVGKTGGSRTEAFFGQGTRLTVV.

The CDR3 DNA is TGTGCCAGCAGTTACTCGGGGGACTGGACTGAAGCTTTCTTT. It codes for CASSYSGDWTEAFF. This sequence joins TRBV6-2 or TRBV6-3 and TRBJ1-1; maybe TRBD1 (5 bases). This CDR3 is 14 amino acids long. The V end was cut by 0 bases, the J end by 5 bases, with 10 bases between. Germline V gene lookup returns CDR1 MNHEY and CDR2 SVGEGT.

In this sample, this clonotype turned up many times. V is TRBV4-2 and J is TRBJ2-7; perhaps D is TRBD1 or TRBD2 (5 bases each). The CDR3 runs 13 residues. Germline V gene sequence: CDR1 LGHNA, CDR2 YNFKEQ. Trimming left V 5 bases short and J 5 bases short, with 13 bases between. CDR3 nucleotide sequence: TGTGCCAGCAGCTTCAGGGTCGGGGACGAGCAGTACTTC. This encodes CASSFRVGDEQYF.

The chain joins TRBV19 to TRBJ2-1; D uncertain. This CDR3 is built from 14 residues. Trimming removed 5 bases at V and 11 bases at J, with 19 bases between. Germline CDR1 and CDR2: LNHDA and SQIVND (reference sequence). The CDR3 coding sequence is TGTGCCAGTAGTGACGAACTGCTAACCAGTAAGCAGTTCTTC. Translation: CASSDELLTSKQFF.

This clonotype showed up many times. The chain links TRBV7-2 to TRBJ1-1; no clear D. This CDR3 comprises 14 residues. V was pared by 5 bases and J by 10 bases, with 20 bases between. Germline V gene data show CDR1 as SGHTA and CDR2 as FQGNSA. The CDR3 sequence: CASSPQTFERGAFF. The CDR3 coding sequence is TGTGCCAGCAGCCCGCAGACTTTCGAACGGGGAGCTTTCTTT.

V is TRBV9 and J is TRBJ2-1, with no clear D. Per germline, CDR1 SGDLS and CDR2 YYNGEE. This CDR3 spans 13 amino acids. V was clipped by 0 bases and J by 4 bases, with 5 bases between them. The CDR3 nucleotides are TGTGCCAGCAGCGTAGTGGATTACAATGAGCAGTTCTTC. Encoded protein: CASSVVDYNEQFF.